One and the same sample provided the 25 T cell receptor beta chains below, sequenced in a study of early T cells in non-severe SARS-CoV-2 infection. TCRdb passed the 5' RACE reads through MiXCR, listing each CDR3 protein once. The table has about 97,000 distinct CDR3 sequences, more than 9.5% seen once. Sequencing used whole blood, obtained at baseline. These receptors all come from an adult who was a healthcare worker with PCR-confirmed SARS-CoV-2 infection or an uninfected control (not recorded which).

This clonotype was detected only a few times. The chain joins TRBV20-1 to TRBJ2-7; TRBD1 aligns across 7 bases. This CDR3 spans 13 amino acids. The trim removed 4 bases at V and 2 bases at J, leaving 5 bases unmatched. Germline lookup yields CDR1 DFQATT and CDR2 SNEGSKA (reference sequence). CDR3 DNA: TGCAGTGCTACGGGACAGCCCACCTACGAGCAGTACTTC. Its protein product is CSATGQPTYEQYF.

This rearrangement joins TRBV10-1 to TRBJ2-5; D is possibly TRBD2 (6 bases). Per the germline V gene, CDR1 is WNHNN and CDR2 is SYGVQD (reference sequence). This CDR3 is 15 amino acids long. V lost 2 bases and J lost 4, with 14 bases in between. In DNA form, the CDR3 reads TGCGCCAGCAGTGAGCCGGGGGAAGGTCCAGAGACCCAGTACTTC. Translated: CASSEPGEGPETQYF.

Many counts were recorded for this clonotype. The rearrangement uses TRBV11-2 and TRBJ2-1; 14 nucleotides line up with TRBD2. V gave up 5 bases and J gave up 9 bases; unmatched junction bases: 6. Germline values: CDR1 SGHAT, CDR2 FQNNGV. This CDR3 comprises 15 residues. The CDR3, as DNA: TGTGCCAGCAGCCCAGGGACTAGCGGGGGAAGTGAGCAGTTCTTC. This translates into CASSPGTSGGSEQFF.

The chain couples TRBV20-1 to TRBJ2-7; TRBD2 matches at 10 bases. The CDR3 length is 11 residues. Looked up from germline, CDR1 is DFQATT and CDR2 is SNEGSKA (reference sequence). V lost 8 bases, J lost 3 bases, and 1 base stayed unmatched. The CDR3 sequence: CSWTSGYEQYF. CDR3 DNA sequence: TGCAGTTGGACTAGCGGCTACGAGCAGTACTTC.

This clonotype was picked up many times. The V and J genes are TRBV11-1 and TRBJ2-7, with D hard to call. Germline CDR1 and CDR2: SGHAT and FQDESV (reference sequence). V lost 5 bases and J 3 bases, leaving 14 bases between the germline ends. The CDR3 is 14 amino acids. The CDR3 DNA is TGTGCCAGCAGCCCAACTCGACCTGGCTACGAGCAGTACTTC. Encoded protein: CASSPTRPGYEQYF.

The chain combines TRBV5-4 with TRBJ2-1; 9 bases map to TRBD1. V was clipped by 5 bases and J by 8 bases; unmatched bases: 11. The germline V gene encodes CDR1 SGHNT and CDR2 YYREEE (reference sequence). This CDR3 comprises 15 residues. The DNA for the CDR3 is TGTGCCAGCAGACGGGGGGACAGGGCCCGGGATGAGCAGTTCTTC. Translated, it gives CASRRGDRARDEQFF.

CDR3 nucleotides: TGTGCCAGCAGTCCCACAGGGGGCTGGAACACTGAAGCTTTCTTT. It specifies CASSPTGGWNTEAFF. V and J are TRBV27 and TRBJ1-1; TRBD1 aligns across 9 bases. Germline CDR1 reads MNHEY; CDR2 reads SMNVEV (reference sequence). With 5 bases clipped from V and 1 base from J, the junction kept 5 bases outside the gene matches. The CDR3 covers 15 residues.

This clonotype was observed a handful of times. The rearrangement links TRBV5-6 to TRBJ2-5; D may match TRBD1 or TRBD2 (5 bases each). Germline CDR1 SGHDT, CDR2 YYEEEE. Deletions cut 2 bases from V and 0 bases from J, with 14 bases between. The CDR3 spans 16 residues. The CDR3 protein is CASSFGTGTDQETQYF. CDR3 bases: TGTGCCAGCAGCTTTGGGACGGGCACCGACCAAGAGACCCAGTACTTC. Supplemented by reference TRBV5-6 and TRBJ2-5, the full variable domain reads DAGVTQSPTHLIKTRGQQVTLRCSPKSGHDTVSWYQQALGQGPQFIFQYYEEEERQRGNFPDRFSGHQFPNYSSELNVNALLLGDSALYLCASSFGTGTDQETQYFGPGTRLLVL.

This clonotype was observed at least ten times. CDR3 in DNA: TGTGCCAGCAGTAGGGCGAGAGGCCCCACGAACACCGGGGAGCTGTTTTTT. It encodes CASSRARGPTNTGELFF. This chain joins TRBV6-5 and TRBJ2-2; D gene unclear. Trimming shortened V by 5 bases and J by 0 bases, and 16 bases separated the two germline ends. Germline V gene sequence: CDR1 MNHEY, CDR2 SVGAGI. The CDR3 loop spans 17 amino acids.

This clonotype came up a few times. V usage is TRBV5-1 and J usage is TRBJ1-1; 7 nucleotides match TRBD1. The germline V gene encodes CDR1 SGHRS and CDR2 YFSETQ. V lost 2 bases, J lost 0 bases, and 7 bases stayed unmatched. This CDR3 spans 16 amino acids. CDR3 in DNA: TGCGCCAGCAGCTTTCAGGGGGGTTTAGTGAACACTGAAGCTTTCTTT. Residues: CASSFQGGLVNTEAFF.

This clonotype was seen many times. CDR3 loop: CASSRIIGQGEETQYF. As DNA, the CDR3 is TGTGCCAGCAGCAGAATAATTGGACAGGGGGAAGAGACCCAGTACTTC. This rearrangement joins TRBV4-2 to TRBJ2-5, with 10 bases identical to TRBD1. The CDR3 sequence is 16 residues long. With V trimmed by 5 bases and J by 3 bases, 9 bases remained unmatched. The germline V gene encodes CDR1 LGHNA and CDR2 YNFKEQ.

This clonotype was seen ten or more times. The CDR3 protein is CASSRTRQGAGGYTF. The DNA of the CDR3 is TGTGCCAGCAGTCGTACTCGACAGGGGGCGGGAGGCTACACCTTC. This rearrangement joins TRBV6-5 to TRBJ1-2; the match to TRBD1 covers 10 bases. Trimming at V came to 5 bases and at J to 8 bases, leaving 11 bases not matched to a gene. From germline, CDR1 is MNHEY and CDR2 SVGAGI. The CDR3 runs to 15 residues.

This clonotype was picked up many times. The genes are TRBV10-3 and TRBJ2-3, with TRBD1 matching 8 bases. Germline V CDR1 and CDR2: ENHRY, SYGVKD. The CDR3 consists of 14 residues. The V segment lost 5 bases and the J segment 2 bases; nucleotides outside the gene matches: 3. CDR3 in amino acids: CAISPGQDTDTQYF. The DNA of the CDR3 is TGTGCCATCAGTCCGGGACAGGACACAGATACGCAGTATTTT.

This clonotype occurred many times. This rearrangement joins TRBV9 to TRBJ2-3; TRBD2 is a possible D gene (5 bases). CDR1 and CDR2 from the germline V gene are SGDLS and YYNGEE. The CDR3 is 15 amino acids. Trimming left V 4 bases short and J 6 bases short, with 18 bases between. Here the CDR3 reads CASSPQVAGADTQYF. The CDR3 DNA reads TGTGCCAGCAGCCCCCAAGTTGCGGGTGCGGATACGCAGTATTTT.

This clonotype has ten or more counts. The CDR3 DNA is TGTGCCAGCAGTTTAATAGGTTTCGACGAGCAGTACTTC. Protein product: CASSLIGFDEQYF. This sequence joins TRBV28 and TRBJ2-7; D unresolved. This CDR3 has 13 amino acids. V shed 2 bases and J shed 5 bases, with 10 bases lying between them. The germline V gene encodes CDR1 MDHEN and CDR2 SYDVKM.

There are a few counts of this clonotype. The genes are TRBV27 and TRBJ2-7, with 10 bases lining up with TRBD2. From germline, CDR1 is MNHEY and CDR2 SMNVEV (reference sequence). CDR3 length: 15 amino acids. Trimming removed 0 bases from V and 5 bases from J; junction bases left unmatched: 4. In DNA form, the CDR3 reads TGTGCCAGCAGTTTATCAGCCCTAGCGGGAGACGAGCAGTACTTC. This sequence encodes CASSLSALAGDEQYF.

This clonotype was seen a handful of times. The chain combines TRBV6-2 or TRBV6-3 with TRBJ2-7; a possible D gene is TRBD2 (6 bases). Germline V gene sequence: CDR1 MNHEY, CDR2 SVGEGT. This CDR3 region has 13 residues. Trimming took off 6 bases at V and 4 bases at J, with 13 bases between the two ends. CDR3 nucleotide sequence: TGTGCCAGCAGGCCGAACGGGGGTTACGAGCAGTACTTC. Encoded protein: CASRPNGGYEQYF.

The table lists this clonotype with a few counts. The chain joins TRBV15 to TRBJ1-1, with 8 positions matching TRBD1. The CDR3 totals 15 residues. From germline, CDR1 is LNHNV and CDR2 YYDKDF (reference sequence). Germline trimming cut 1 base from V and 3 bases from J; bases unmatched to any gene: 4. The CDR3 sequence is CATSRGGQGYTEAFF. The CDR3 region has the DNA TGTGCCACCAGCAGAGGAGGACAGGGCTACACTGAAGCTTTCTTT.

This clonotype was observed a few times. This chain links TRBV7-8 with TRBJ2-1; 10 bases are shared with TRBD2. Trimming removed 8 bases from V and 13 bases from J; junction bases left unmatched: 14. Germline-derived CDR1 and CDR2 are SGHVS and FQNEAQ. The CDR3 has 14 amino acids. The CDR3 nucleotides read TGTGCCAGCCGCGGGACTAGCGTGGGCTCGGGCCAGTTCTTC. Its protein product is CASRGTSVGSGQFF.

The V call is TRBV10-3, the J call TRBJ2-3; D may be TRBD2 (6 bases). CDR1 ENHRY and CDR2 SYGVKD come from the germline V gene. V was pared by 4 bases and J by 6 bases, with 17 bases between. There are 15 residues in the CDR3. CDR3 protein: CAISVARGMEDTQYF. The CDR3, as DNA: TGTGCCATCAGTGTGGCGCGGGGAATGGAGGATACGCAGTATTTT.

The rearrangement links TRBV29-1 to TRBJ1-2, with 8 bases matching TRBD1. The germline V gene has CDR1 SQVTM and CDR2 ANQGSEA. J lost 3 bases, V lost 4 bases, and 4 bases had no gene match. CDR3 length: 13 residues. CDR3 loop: CSVAPDRDYGYTF. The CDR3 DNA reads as TGCAGCGTTGCACCGGACAGGGACTATGGCTACACCTTC. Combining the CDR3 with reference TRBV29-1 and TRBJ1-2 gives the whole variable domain SAVISQKPSRDICQRGTSLTIQCQVDSQVTMMFWYRQQPGQSLTLIATANQGSEATYESGFVIDKFPISRPNLTFSTLTVSNMSPEDSSIYLCSVAPDRDYGYTFGSGTRLTVV.

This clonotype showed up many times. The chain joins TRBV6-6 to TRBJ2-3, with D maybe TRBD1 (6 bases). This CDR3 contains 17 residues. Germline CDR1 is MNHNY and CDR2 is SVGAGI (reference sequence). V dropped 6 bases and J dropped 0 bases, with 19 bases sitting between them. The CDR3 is CASRRNRDGGSTDTQYF. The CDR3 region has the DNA TGTGCCAGCAGAAGAAACAGGGACGGCGGGAGCACAGATACGCAGTATTTT.

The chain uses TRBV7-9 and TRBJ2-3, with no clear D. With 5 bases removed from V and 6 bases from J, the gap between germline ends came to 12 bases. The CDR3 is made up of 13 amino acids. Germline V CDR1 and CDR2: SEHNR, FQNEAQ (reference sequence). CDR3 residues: CASSLPPPDTQYF. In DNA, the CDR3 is TGTGCCAGCAGCCTGCCGCCGCCCGATACGCAGTATTTT.

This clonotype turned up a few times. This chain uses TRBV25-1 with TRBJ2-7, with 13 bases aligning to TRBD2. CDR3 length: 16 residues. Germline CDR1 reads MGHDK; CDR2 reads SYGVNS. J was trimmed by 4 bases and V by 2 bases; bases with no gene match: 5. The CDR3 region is CASSETGTSGMYEQYF. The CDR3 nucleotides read TGTGCCAGCAGTGAAACCGGGACTAGCGGGATGTACGAGCAGTACTTC.

The DNA for the CDR3 is TGTGCCAGTTTTAGGGGCCAAAACACAGATACGCAGTATTTT. This sequence encodes CASFRGQNTDTQYF. J is TRBJ2-3 and V is TRBV7-9; possibly TRBD1 for D (5 bases). The CDR3 totals 14 residues. Trimming took off 9 bases at V and 2 bases at J, with 15 bases between the two ends. Germline V gene lookup returns CDR1 SEHNR and CDR2 FQNEAQ (reference sequence). The full variable domain, rest sourced from reference TRBV7-9 and TRBJ2-3, is DTGVSQNPRHKITKRGQNVTFRCDPISEHNRLYWYRQTLGQGPEFLTYFQNEAQLEKSRLLSDRFSAERPKGSFSTLEIQRTEQGDSAMYLCASFRGQNTDTQYFGPGTRLTVL.